These 13 T cell receptor beta chains were sequenced from one sample in a study of sequential checkpoint blockade in melanoma. Only in-frame clones appear in the TCRdb table, and some are missing; sequencing was by immunoSEQ multiplex PCR. The sample consists of just under 5,500 clones, around three fifths of them appearing once. Treatment: randomized to nivolumab then ipilimumab (arm A) or the reverse (arm B). The specimen comprised CD8+ T cells sorted from blood (inferred from file names), sampled from a patient given nivolumab and ipilimumab in sequence. The receptors derive from a human donor with melanoma.

This clone was detected a few times. The chain carries TRBV9 and TRBJ2-7; TRBD2 aligns across 7 bases. V shed 4 bases and J 2 bases; nucleotides not matched to a gene: 9. Germline V CDR1 and CDR2: SGDLS, YYNGEE. The CDR3 runs 15 residues. CDR3 region: CASSPMGGGTYEQYF. DNA for the CDR3: TGTGCCAGCAGCCCGATGGGGGGGGGAACCTACGAGCAGTACTTC.

The gene calls are TRBV7-9 and TRBJ2-2; TRBD2 matches at 8 bases. The CDR3 consists of 16 residues. Trimming took 4 bases from V and 2 from J; bases not matched to a gene: 6. From germline, CDR1 is SEHNR and CDR2 FQNEAQ (reference sequence). Here the CDR3 DNA reads TGTGCCAGCAGCTCCCCGGGGGGGCCTAACACCGGGGAGCTGTTTTTT. Amino acids: CASSSPGGPNTGELFF.

V and J are TRBV5-4 and TRBJ2-7; perhaps TRBD2 as D (6 bases). Germline values: CDR1 SGHNT, CDR2 YYREEE (reference sequence). Trimming left V 3 bases short and J 4 bases short, with 8 bases between. This CDR3 is built from 12 residues. CDR3 DNA sequence: TGTGCCAGCAGCTGGGGAGGTTACGAGCAGTACTTC. Translated, it gives CASSWGGYEQYF. Drawing the rest from reference TRBV5-4 and TRBJ2-7, the complete variable domain is ETGVTQSPTHLIKTRGQQVTLRCSSQSGHNTVSWYQQALGQGPQFIFQYYREEENGRGNFPPRFSGLQFPNYSSELNVNALELDDSALYLCASSWGGYEQYFGPGTRLTVT.

This clone appeared a few times. The chain links TRBV29-1 to TRBJ2-5; 9 bases are a match to TRBD1. Germline V CDR1 and CDR2: SQVTM, ANQGSEA. With 2 bases clipped from V and 2 bases from J, the junction kept 12 bases outside the gene matches. This CDR3 has 17 amino acids. This CDR3 is CSVERGQGFGSQETQYF. CDR3 nucleotides: TGCAGCGTTGAAAGAGGACAGGGGTTCGGTTCACAAGAGACCCAGTACTTC. Using reference TRBV29-1 and TRBJ2-5 for the parts outside the CDR3, the full variable domain is SAVISQKPSRDICQRGTSLTIQCQVDSQVTMMFWYRQQPGQSLTLIATANQGSEATYESGFVIDKFPISRPNLTFSTLTVSNMSPEDSSIYLCSVERGQGFGSQETQYFGPGTRLLVL.

J is TRBJ2-2 and V is TRBV4-3; 10 bases are shared with TRBD1. The V segment lost 5 bases and the J segment 6 bases; nucleotides outside the gene matches: 6. This CDR3 contains 15 residues. The germline gives CDR1 LGHNA, CDR2 YSLEER. The CDR3 DNA sequence: TGCGCCAGCAGCGACGGACAGGGGGAGTCCGGGGAGCTGTTTTTT. Residues: CASSDGQGESGELFF.

Comment on this clone: At one end, the junction sequence differs from germline, possibly due to a read error. The rearrangement links TRBV7-2 to TRBJ1-1, with a possible D match to TRBD1 (5 bases). This CDR3 is built from 13 residues. The germline V gene has CDR1 SGHTA and CDR2 FQGNSA. CDR3: CASSLGQLPGPDF. The CDR3 DNA reads as TGTGCCAGCAGCTTAGGACAGCTCCCAGGCCCGGACTTT.

The rearrangement links TRBV15 to TRBJ2-3; 11 bases match TRBD1. CDR3 length equals 14 residues. Per the germline V gene, CDR1 is LNHNV and CDR2 is YYDKDF (reference sequence). J lost 7 bases, V lost 6 bases, and 6 bases had no gene match. CDR3 nucleotides: TGTGCCACCAGATGGACAGGGGGCGAGTATACGCAGTATTTT. The encoded protein is CATRWTGGEYTQYF.

This clone was counted between two and nine times. V and J are TRBV19 and TRBJ1-6; TRBD1 agrees at 8 bases. CDR1 is LNHDA and CDR2 is SQIVND in the germline V gene (reference sequence). With V trimmed by 5 bases and J by 9 bases, 9 bases remained unmatched. This CDR3 has 15 amino acids. The CDR3, as DNA: TGTGCCAGTAGTCCCCCGACAGGGGAGGCTTCACCCCTCCACTTT. Translating gives CASSPPTGEASPLHF.

A few counts support this clone. This chain connects TRBV6-1 to TRBJ1-2; maybe TRBD1 (5 bases). The CDR3 totals 14 residues. Trimming left V 5 bases short and J 6 bases short, with 16 bases between. CDR1 and CDR2 (germline): MNHNS, SASEGT. The CDR3 reads CASSFVGGINGYTF. For the CDR3, the DNA is TGTGCCAGCAGTTTTGTCGGGGGGATTAATGGCTACACCTTC.

This chain connects TRBV6-9 to TRBJ1-2; 9 bases are shared with TRBD1. The CDR3 runs 13 residues. The V gene's germline CDR1 is MNHGY and CDR2 SVAAGI. V lost 7 bases to trimming and J lost 13 bases; unmatched junction nucleotides: 13. CDR3 protein: CASNPGTGSDCTF. The CDR3, as DNA: TGTGCCAGCAACCCCGGGACAGGGTCGGATTGCACCTTC.

This clone was seen only a few times. CDR3 DNA sequence: TGTGCCAGCAGCGGGGGCGCAACTAGCACAGATACGCAGTATTTT. It translates to CASSGGATSTDTQYF. The chain has TRBV9 and TRBJ2-3; TRBD1 might be the D (5 bases). Trimming removed 3 bases from V and 0 bases from J, with 11 bases in between. The CDR3 sequence is 15 residues long. Germline V CDR1 and CDR2: SGDLS, YYNGEE.

Only a few counts were recorded for this clone. This chain links TRBV4-1 with TRBJ2-1, with a weak D call TRBD1 (5 bases). The V end was cut by 0 bases, the J end by 3 bases, with 12 bases between. The CDR3 length is 16 residues. In germline, CDR1 is MGHRA, CDR2 YSYEKL. The CDR3 reads CASSQDIRALYNEQFF. DNA of the CDR3: TGCGCCAGCAGCCAAGATATCAGGGCACTCTACAATGAGCAGTTCTTC.

The CDR3 DNA is TGTGCCAGCAGTGAAGAGGACAGGCAATCCTACGAGCAGTACTTC. Protein sequence: CASSEEDRQSYEQYF. V gene TRBV6-1 combines with J gene TRBJ2-7; 7 nucleotides match TRBD1. CDR3 length: 15 residues. V was pared by 1 base and J by 1 base, with 4 bases of the junction left unmatched. The V gene's germline CDR1 is MNHNS and CDR2 SASEGT.